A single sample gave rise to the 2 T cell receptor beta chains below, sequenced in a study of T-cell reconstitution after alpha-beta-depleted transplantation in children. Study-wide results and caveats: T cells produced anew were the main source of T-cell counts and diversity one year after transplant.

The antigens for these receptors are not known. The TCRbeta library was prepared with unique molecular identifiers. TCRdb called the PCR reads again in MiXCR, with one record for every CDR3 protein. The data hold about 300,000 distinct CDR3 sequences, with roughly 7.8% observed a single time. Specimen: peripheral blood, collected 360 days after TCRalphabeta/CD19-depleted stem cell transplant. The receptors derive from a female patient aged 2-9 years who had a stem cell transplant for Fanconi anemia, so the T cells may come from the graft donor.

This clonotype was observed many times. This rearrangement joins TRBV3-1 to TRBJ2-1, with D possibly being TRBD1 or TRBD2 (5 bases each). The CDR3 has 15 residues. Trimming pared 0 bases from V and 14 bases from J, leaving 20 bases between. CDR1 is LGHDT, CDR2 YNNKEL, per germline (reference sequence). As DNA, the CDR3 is TGTGCCAGCAGCCAAGACAGACCGTTGGGACCCGCAGAGTTCTTC. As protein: CASSQDRPLGPAEFF.

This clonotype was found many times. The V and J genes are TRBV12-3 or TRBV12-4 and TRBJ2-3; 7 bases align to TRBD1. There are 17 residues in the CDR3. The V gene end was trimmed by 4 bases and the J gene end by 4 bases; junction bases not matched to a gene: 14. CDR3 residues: CASSSDPGQIASDTQYF. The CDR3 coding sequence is TGTGCCAGCAGTTCCGATCCGGGACAGATAGCGTCAGATACGCAGTATTTT.